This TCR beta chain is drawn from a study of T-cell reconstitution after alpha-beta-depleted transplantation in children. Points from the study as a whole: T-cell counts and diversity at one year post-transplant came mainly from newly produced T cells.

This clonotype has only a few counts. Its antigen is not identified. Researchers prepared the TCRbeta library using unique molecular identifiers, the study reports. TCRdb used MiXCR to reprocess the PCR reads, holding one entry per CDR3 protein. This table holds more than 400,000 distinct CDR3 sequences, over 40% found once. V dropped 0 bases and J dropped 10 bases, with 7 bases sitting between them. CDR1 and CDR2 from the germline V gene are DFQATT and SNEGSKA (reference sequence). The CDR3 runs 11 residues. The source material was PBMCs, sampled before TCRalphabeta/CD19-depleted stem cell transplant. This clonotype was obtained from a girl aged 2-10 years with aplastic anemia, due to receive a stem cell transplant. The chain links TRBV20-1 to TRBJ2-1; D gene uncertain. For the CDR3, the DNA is TGCAGTGCTAGAGAGGACGACGAGCAGTTCTTC. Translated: CSAREDDEQFF.